The 20 T cell receptor beta chains listed next were all sequenced from one sample in a study of OX40 agonist ivuxolimab in advanced cancers. Repertoires were generated with immunoSEQ multiplex PCR, while TCRdb's copy carries only in-frame clones and drops some. The table records about 14,000 clones, 55% to 75% of them present only once. The sample consisted of CD4+ or CD8+ T cells sorted from blood, taken in a trial of the OX40 agonist ivuxolimab. These receptors originate from an adult with an advanced solid tumor such as melanoma, head and neck, liver or kidney cancer.

This clone was counted a few times. The identical CDR3 is also encoded by other nucleotide sequences in the sample. This chain uses TRBV30 with TRBJ1-3; D remains ambiguous. The CDR3 is 12 residues long. Germline lookup yields CDR1 GTSNPN and CDR2 SVGIG (reference sequence). The V and J ends lost 4 bases and 2 bases respectively, with 6 bases between them. The CDR3 bases are TGTGCCTGGAAGAGAGCTGGAAACACCATATATTTT. Its protein is CAWKRAGNTIYF.

This clone was recorded once. The chain uses TRBV19 and TRBJ1-5; 7 nucleotides match TRBD1. J was trimmed by 3 bases and V by 6 bases; bases with no gene match: 5. CDR3 length: 14 amino acids. Germline CDR1 is LNHDA and CDR2 is SQIVND (reference sequence). DNA for the CDR3: TGTGCCAGTAGCCCGGGACAGCCCAATCAGCCCCAGCATTTT. Amino acid sequence: CASSPGQPNQPQHF.

This clone occurred a few times. This sequence joins TRBV5-1 and TRBJ1-6, with D possibly being TRBD1 (5 bases). Between the trimmed V and J ends, which lost 3 bases and 9 bases, there was a span of 13 bases. This CDR3 region has 14 residues. Germline CDR1 reads SGHRS; CDR2 reads YFSETQ. The CDR3 DNA reads TGCGCCAGCAGCTCCTGGGACGGATCTTCACCCCTCCACTTT. This translates into CASSSWDGSSPLHF.

In its sample, this clone was seen many times. This chain joins TRBV10-1 and TRBJ1-1, with TRBD1 matching over 7 bases. From germline, CDR1 is WNHNN and CDR2 SYGVQD (reference sequence). The CDR3 has 14 amino acids. Losses at the gene ends were 2 bases for V and 2 bases for J; bases not matched to a gene: 2. The CDR3 coding sequence is TGCGCCAGCAGTGAGAAGGGGGCAAACACTGAAGCTTTCTTT. Its translation is CASSEKGANTEAFF.

The rearrangement joins TRBV7-2 to TRBJ2-1; D unclear. This CDR3 comprises 12 residues. The germline V gene encodes CDR1 SGHTA and CDR2 FQGNSA. Between the trimmed V and J ends, which lost 1 base and 9 bases, there was a span of 7 bases. Here the CDR3 reads CASSLGLAEQFF. The CDR3 DNA follows: TGTGCCAGCAGCTTAGGTTTGGCTGAGCAGTTCTTC.

This clone occurred a few times. The chain combines TRBV7-9 with TRBJ2-1; unclear D gene. This CDR3 is built from 13 residues. V was trimmed by 3 bases and J by 5 bases, leaving 8 bases between them. The V gene's germline CDR1 is SEHNR and CDR2 FQNEAQ (reference sequence). Here the CDR3 DNA reads TGTGCCAGCAGCTTGGAGTATAACAATGAGCAGTTCTTC. Protein: CASSLEYNNEQFF.

This chain joins TRBV27 and TRBJ1-1; D gene uncertain. CDR1 is MNHEY, CDR2 SMNVEV, per germline (reference sequence). CDR3 length equals 12 residues. V lost 6 bases and J 0 bases, leaving 5 bases between the germline ends. In nucleotides, the CDR3 is TGTGCCAGCAGAGACGTGAACACTGAAGCTTTCTTT. Its protein product is CASRDVNTEAFF.

A single count supports this clone. The chain carries TRBV13 and TRBJ1-2; 8 nucleotides line up with TRBD1. V lost 5 bases and J lost 6; bases outside the gene matches: 8. The CDR3 sequence is 14 residues long. Germline CDR1 reads PRHDT; CDR2 reads FYEKMQ (reference sequence). CDR3 nucleotides: TGTGCCAGCAGCCACGGACAGGGTCTCAATGGCTACACCTTC. Its protein is CASSHGQGLNGYTF.

Comments on this clone: This same CDR3 is encoded by further DNA sequences in the sample. V gene TRBV9 combines with J gene TRBJ2-3; weak D call: TRBD1 (5 bases). Germline CDR1 SGDLS, CDR2 YYNGEE. The CDR3 spans 15 residues. V lost 0 bases and J lost 1, with 9 bases in between. The CDR3 here is CASSVEGSGTDTQYF. In DNA, the CDR3 is TGTGCCAGCAGCGTAGAGGGGTCCGGCACAGATACGCAGTATTTT.

The chain uses TRBV4-2 and TRBJ1-4; unclear D gene. The ends were cut back, 1 base at V and 0 bases at J, with 15 bases in the middle. The germline V gene has CDR1 LGHNA and CDR2 YNFKEQ. This CDR3 region has 18 residues. This CDR3 is CASSQVIGGFATNEKLFF. The CDR3 bases are TGTGCCAGCAGCCAAGTTATAGGCGGATTCGCAACTAATGAAAAACTGTTTTTT.

As concerns this clone: Other DNA sequences in the same sample also yield this CDR3. The chain employs TRBV27 and TRBJ1-2, with D possibly being TRBD1 (5 bases). The CDR3 spans 12 residues. The germline V and J ends were trimmed by 4 bases and 8 bases, with 11 bases remaining between them. Germline CDR1 MNHEY, CDR2 SMNVEV (reference sequence). The CDR3 sequence is CASSYGGEGYTF. The CDR3, as DNA: TGTGCCAGCAGTTACGGGGGGGAAGGCTACACCTTC.

This chain uses TRBV29-1 with TRBJ2-6, with a possible D match to TRBD2 (6 bases). This CDR3 region has 17 residues. Germline V gives CDR1 SQVTM, CDR2 ANQGSEA. Trimming took off 5 bases at V and 5 bases at J, with 22 bases between the two ends. CDR3 bases: TGCAGCGTTTGTAAGATACTAGCACAAAGTCGGGCCAACGTCCTGACTTTC. Translated, it gives CSVCKILAQSRANVLTF.

V gene TRBV28 combines with J gene TRBJ1-2, with no clear D. Germline lookup yields CDR1 MDHEN and CDR2 SYDVKM. The length of the CDR3 is 15 residues. V was clipped by 6 bases and J by 5 bases, with 19 bases between them. The CDR3 region is CASSPTTNGRYGYTF. In DNA, the CDR3 is TGTGCCAGCAGCCCTACAACAAATGGTCGGTATGGCTACACCTTC.

In this sample, this clone turned up a few times. This CDR3 reads CASSLATGSSYEQYF. The DNA for the CDR3 is TGTGCCAGCAGCTTAGCGACAGGGAGCTCCTACGAGCAGTACTTC. The V gene is TRBV4-2, the J gene TRBJ2-7; 7 bases align to TRBD1. The germline V gene has CDR1 LGHNA and CDR2 YNFKEQ. V shed 5 bases, J shed 0 bases, and the junction held 7 bases outside the gene matches. The length of the CDR3 is 15 residues.

This sequence joins TRBV6-4 and TRBJ1-4, with D possibly being TRBD1 (6 bases). From germline, CDR1 is MRHNA and CDR2 SNTAGT. V lost 3 bases to trimming and J lost 4 bases, with 9 bases between them. The CDR3 is 14 residues long. The CDR3 sequence is CASSETGHNEKLFF. The DNA of the CDR3 is TGTGCCAGCAGTGAGACAGGACATAATGAAAAACTGTTTTTT.

The J gene is TRBJ2-3, the V gene TRBV29-1; tentatively, D is TRBD2 (6 bases). Per the germline V gene, CDR1 is SQVTM and CDR2 is ANQGSEA. This CDR3 is 14 amino acids long. V shed 3 bases and J shed 4 bases, with 14 bases lying between them. CDR3 residues: CSVDGGWGSDTQYF. The CDR3 DNA sequence: TGCAGCGTTGACGGGGGTTGGGGCTCAGATACGCAGTATTTT.

The rearrangement uses TRBV7-9 and TRBJ2-5; D is uncertain. The V gene lost 4 bases and the J gene lost 5 bases, with 8 bases spanning the gap. Germline V CDR1 and CDR2: SEHNR, FQNEAQ (reference sequence). The length of the CDR3 is 12 residues. CDR3 residues: CASSSARETQYF. CDR3 nucleotide sequence: TGTGCCAGCAGCTCGGCCAGGGAGACCCAGTACTTC.

V gene TRBV28 combines with J gene TRBJ2-2, with 14 bases aligning to TRBD2. V shed 10 bases, J shed 7 bases, and the junction held 11 bases outside the gene matches. This CDR3 is built from 16 residues. Germline V lookup: CDR1 MDHEN, CDR2 SYDVKM. The CDR3 sequence: CATIRTGLAGGGELFF. The CDR3 DNA follows: TGTGCCACCATTCGAACCGGACTAGCGGGAGGCGGGGAGCTGTTTTTT.

V and J are TRBV27 and TRBJ2-3, with 7 nucleotides matching TRBD1. The germline CDR1 and CDR2 sequences are MNHEY and SMNVEV (reference sequence). The CDR3 is 15 amino acids. V was clipped by 1 base and J by 2 bases; unmatched bases: 3. CDR3 protein: CASSLWTGDTDTQYF. Here the CDR3 DNA reads TGTGCCAGCAGTTTATGGACAGGAGACACAGATACGCAGTATTTT.

As regards this clone: The sample carries other DNA sequences with the same CDR3. The chain has TRBV6-6 and TRBJ1-1, with D perhaps matching TRBD1 (5 bases). Trimming removed 0 bases from V and 0 bases from J, with 8 bases in between. Per the germline V gene, CDR1 is MNHNY and CDR2 is SVGAGI (reference sequence). This CDR3 contains 15 residues. Written as DNA, the CDR3 is TGTGCCAGCAGTTACTCGCCGGGACTGAACACTGAAGCTTTCTTT. It is translated as CASSYSPGLNTEAFF.